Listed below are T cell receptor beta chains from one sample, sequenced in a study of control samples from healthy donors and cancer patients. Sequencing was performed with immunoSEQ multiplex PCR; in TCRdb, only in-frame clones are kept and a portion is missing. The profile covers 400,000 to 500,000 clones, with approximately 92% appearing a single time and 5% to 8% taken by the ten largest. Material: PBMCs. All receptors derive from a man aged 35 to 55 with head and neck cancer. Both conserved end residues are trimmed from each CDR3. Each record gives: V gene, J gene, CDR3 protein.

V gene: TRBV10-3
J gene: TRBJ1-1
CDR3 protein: AISASTGEATEAF

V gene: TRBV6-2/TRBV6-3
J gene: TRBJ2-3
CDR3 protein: ASSYRMEDRRTDTQY

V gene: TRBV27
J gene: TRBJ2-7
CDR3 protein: ATRTSGSHEQY

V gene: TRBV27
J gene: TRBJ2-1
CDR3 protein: ASSLVLRRNEQF

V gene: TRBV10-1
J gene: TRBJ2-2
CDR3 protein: ASSVGGGYTGELF

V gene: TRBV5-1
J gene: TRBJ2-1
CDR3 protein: ASSLGWGGAGGNEQF

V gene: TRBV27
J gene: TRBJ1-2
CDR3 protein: ASSLERGVGYGYT

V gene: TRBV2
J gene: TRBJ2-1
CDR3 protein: ASKRDRPFNEQF

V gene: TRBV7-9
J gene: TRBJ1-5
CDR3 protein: ASSPAGRGENQPQH

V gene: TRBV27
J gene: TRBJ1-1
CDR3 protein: ASSQSLQGNTEAF

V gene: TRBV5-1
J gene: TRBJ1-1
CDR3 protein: ASSTHRGSGEMNTEAF

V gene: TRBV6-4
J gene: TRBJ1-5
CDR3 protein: ASSGNQPQH

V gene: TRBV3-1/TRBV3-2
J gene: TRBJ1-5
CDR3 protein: ASSQDQGWNQPQH

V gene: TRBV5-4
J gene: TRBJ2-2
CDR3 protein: ASSLGQGVRTPGELF

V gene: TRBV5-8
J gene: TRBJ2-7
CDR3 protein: ASSLTGFASYEQY

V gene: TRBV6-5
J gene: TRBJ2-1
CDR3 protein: ASRGQGALFDEQF

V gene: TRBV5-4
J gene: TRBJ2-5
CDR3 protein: ASSPQVQETQY

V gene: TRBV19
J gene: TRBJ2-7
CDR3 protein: ASSSKAGGRYEQY

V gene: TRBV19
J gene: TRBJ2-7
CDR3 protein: ATRDSSYEQY

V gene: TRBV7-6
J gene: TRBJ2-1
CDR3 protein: ASSLASNEQF

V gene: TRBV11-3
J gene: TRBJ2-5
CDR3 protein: ASSLARGIEAQY

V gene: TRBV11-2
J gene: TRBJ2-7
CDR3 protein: ASSPTSPSYEQY

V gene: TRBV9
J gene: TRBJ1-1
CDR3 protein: ASSVGGWGEAF

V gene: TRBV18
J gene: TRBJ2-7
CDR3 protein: ASSPIRDSYEQY

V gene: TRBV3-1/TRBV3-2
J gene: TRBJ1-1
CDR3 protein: ASSQDWGDANTEAF

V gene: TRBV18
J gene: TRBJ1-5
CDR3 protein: ASSQTGRNQPQH

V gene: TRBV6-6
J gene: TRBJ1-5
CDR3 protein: ASRKLLGNQPQH

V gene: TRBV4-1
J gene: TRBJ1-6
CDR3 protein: ASSQERTGSSSYNSPLH

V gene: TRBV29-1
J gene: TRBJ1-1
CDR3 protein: SADEAF

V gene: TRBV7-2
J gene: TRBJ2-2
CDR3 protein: ASSLDWTGELF

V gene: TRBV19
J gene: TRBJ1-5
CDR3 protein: ASSNRTGGLINQPQH

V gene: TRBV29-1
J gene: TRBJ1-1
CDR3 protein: SVSAELEAF

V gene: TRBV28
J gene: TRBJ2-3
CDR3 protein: ASSDTRRADTQY

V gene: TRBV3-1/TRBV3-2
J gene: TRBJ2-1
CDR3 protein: ASSSTSGFYNEQF

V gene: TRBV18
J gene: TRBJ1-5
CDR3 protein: ASSPLAGSNQPQH

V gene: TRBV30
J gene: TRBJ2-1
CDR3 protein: AWEDRAYNEQF